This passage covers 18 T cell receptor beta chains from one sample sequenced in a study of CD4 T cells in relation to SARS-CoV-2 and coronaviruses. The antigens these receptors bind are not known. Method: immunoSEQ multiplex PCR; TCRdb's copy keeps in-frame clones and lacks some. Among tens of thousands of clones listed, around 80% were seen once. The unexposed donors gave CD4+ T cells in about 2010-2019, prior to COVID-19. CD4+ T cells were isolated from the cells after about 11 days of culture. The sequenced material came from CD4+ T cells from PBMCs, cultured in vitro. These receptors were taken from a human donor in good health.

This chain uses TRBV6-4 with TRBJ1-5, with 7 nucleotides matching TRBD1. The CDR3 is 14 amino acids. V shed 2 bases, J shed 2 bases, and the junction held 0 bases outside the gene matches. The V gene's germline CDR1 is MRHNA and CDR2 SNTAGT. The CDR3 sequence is CASSDDRGNQPQHF. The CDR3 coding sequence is TGTGCCAGCAGTGACGACAGGGGCAATCAGCCCCAGCATTTT.

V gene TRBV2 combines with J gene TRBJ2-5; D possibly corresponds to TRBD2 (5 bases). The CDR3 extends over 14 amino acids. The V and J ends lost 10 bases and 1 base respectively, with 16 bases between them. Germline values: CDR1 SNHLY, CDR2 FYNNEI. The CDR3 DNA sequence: TGTGCCATCCTTCAAGGGAGTGCCCAAGAGACCCAGTACTTC. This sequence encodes CAILQGSAQETQYF.

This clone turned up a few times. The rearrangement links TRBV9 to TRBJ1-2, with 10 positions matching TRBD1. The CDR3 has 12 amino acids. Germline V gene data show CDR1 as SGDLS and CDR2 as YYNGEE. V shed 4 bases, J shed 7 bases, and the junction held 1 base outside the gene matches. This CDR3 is CASSRTGGGYTF. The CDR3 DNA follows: TGTGCCAGCAGCCGGACAGGGGGTGGCTACACCTTC.

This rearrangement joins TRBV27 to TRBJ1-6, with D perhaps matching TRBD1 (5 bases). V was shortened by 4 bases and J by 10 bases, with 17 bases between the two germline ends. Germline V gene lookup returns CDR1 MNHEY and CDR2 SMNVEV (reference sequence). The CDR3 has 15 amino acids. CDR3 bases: TGTGCCAGCAGTTCCCGGGAGGGGCTGTGGTCACCCCTCCACTTT. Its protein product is CASSSREGLWSPLHF.

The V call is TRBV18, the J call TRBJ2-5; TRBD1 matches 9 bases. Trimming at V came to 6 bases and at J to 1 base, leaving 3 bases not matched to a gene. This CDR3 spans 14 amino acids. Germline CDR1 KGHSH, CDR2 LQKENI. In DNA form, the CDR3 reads TGTGCCAGCTCTCGGGACAGGGTCCAAGAGACCCAGTACTTC. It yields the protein CASSRDRVQETQYF.

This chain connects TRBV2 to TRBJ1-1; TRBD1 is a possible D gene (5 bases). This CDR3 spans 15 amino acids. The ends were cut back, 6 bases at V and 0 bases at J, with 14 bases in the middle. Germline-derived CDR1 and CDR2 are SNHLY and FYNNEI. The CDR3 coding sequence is TGTGCCAGCAGCCCGACAGTGACCGTGAACACTGAAGCTTTCTTT. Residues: CASSPTVTVNTEAFF.

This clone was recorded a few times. As DNA, the CDR3 is TGCGCCAGCAGCCCGACAGCGAACACCGGGGAGCTGTTTTTT. It codes for CASSPTANTGELFF. J is TRBJ2-2 and V is TRBV5-1; weak D call: TRBD1 (5 bases). There are 14 residues in the CDR3. V lost 4 bases to trimming and J lost 0 bases, with 7 bases between them. The germline V gene has CDR1 SGHRS and CDR2 YFSETQ.

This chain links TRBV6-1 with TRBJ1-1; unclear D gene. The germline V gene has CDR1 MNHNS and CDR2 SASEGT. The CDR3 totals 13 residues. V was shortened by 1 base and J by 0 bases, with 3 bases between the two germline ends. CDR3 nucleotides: TGTGCCAGCAGTGAAGGTCTGAACACTGAAGCTTTCTTT. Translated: CASSEGLNTEAFF.

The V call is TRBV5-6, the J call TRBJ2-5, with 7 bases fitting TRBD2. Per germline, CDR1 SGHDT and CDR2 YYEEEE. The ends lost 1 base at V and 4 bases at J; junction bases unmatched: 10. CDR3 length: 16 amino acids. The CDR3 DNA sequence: TGTGCCAGCAGCTTGTGGGAGGGAATGAGTGTAGAGACCCAGTACTTC. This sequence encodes CASSLWEGMSVETQYF.

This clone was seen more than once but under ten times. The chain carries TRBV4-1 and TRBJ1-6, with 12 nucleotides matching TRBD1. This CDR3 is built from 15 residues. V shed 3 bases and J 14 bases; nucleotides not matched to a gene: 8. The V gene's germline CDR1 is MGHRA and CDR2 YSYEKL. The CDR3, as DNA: TGCGCCAGCAGCCATACCGGGACAGGGGGCCAGTCCCTCCACTTT. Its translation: CASSHTGTGGQSLHF.

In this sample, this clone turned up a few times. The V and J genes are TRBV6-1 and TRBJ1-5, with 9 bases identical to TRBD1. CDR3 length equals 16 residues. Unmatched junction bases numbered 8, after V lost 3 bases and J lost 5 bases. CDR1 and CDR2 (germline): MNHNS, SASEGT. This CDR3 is CASSDVGTGWDQPQHF. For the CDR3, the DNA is TGTGCCAGCAGTGACGTTGGGACAGGGTGGGATCAGCCCCAGCATTTT.

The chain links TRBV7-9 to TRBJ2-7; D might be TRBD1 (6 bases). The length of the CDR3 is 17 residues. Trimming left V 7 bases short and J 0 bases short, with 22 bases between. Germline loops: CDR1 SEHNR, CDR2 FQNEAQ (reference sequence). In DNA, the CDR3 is TGTGCCAGCACCTCACCCCGGCGAGGGGGTAGCTCCTACGAGCAGTACTTC. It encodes CASTSPRRGGSSYEQYF.

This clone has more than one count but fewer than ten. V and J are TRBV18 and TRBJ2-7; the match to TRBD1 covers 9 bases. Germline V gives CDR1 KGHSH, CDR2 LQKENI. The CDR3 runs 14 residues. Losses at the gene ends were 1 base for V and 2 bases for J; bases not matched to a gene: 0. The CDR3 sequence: CASSPRDRAYEQYF. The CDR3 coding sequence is TGTGCCAGCTCACCACGGGACAGGGCCTACGAGCAGTACTTC. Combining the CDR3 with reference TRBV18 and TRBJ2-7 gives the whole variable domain NAGVMQNPRHLVRRRGQEARLRCSPMKGHSHVYWYRQLPEEGLKFMVYLQKENIIDESGMPKERFSAEFPKEGPSILRIQQVVRGDSAAYFCASSPRDRAYEQYFGPGTRLTVT.

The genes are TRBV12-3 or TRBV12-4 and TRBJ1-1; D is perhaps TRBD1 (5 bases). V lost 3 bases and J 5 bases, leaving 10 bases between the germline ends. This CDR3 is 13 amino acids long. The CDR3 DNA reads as TGTGCCAGCAGTTTCGCAGGGACGACTGAAGCTTTCTTT. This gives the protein CASSFAGTTEAFF.

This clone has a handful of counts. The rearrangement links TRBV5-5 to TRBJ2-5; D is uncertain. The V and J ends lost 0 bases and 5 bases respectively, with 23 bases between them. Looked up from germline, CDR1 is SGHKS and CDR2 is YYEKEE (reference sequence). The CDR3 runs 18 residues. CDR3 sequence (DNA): TGTGCCAGCAGCTTGGCCCGACCGGTCCCGGACCAAGGGGAGACCCAGTACTTC. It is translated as CASSLARPVPDQGETQYF. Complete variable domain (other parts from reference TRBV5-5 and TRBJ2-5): DAGVTQSPTHLIKTRGQQVTLRCSPISGHKSVSWYQQVLGQGPQFIFQYYEKEERGRGNFPDRFSARQFPNYSSELNVNALLLGDSALYLCASSLARPVPDQGETQYFGPGTRLLVL.

DNA for the CDR3: TGTGCCAGCAGCGCGGGAGGGTACAATGAGCAGTTCTTC. It specifies CASSAGGYNEQFF. The chain has TRBV7-3 and TRBJ2-1; 9 nucleotides align to TRBD2. This CDR3 contains 13 residues. Germline loops: CDR1 SGHTA, CDR2 FQGTGA. The ends lost 5 bases at V and 4 bases at J; junction bases unmatched: 0.

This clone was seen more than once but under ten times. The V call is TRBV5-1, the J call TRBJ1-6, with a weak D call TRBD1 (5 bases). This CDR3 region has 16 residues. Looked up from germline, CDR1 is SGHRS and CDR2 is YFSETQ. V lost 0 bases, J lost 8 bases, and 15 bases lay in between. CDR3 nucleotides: TGCGCCAGCAGCTTGGGAGTACAGGAGGGGTATTCACCCCTCCACTTT. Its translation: CASSLGVQEGYSPLHF.

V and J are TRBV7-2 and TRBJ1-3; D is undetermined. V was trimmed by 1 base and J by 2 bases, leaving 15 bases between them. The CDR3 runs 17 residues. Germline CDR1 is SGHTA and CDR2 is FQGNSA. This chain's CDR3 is CASSLDARLGAGNTIYF. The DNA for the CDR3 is TGTGCCAGCAGCTTAGATGCACGTCTTGGGGCTGGAAACACCATATATTTT.